This T cell receptor (beta chain) was sequenced in a study of shared T cell receptors in the human thymus. Sequencing used immunoSEQ multiplex PCR; TCRdb keeps in-frame clones, though not all of them. The sample includes over 450,000 clones, around 78% of them seen just once. This clone was picked up one time. The sample was also reused in another study, on human thymus T cells.

This clonotype originated in a boy in the first two years of life with a congenital heart defect. The sequencing input was thymocytes.

CDR3 in DNA: TGCAGTGCGCGAACTGGGCACACCATATATTTT. It encodes CSARTGHTIYF. The genes are TRBV20-1 and TRBJ1-3; D unclear. V was trimmed by 6 bases and J by 8 bases, leaving 11 bases between them. From germline, CDR1 is DFQATT and CDR2 SNEGSKA (reference sequence). This CDR3 has 11 residues.